This record concerns one T cell receptor beta chain sequence. Its antigen remains unidentified. This sample is drawn from a study of T cells in Graves' hyperthyroidism and ophthalmopathy. The CDR3 totals 13 residues. Germline CDR1 reads MGHDK; CDR2 reads SYGVNS. Trimming took off 3 bases at V and 6 bases at J, with 12 bases between the two ends. Whole-study findings and limits: The model identified upcoming ophthalmopathy a median approximately six months ahead of onset.

Uncontrolled infection, other autoimmune disease, pregnancy or lactation disqualified patients from enrolment. The investigators amplified TCR beta CDR3 regions from RNA transcripts. Primed by the HTBI set, a first-round RT-PCR was run on the TCR CDR3. One entry per CDR3 protein results from TCRdb running MiXCR on the multiplex PCR reads. The sample shows some 530,000 distinct CDR3 sequences, approximately 23% of them seen only once. Sequenced material: blood. The J gene is TRBJ2-7, the V gene TRBV25-1; D gene unclear. The TCR sequence derives from a woman aged 70-85 years with Graves' ophthalmopathy. In DNA form, the CDR3 reads TGTGCCAGCAGTGACGCCCATTTCAGCGAGCAGTACTTC. Amino acids: CASSDAHFSEQYF.